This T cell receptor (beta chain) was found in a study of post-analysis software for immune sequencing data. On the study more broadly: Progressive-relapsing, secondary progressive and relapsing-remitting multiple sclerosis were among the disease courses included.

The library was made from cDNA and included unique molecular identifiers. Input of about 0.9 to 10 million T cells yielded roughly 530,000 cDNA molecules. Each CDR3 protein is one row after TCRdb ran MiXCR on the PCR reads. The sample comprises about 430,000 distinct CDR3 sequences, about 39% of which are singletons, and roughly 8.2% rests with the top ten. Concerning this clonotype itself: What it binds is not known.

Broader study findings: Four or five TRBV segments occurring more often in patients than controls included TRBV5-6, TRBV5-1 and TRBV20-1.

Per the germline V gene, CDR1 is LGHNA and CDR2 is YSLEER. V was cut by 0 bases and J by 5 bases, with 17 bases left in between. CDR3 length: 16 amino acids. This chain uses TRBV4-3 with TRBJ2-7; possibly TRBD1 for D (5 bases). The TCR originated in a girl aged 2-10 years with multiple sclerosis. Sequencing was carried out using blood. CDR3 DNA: TGCGCCAGCAGCCAAGATTTTAACAGGATGGCCCACGAGCAGTACTTC. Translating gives CASSQDFNRMAHEQYF.